This is a list of T cell receptor beta chains from one sample in a study of CD4 T cells in relation to SARS-CoV-2 and coronaviruses. These receptors have no known antigen. Generated by immunoSEQ multiplex PCR, the TCRdb table keeps only in-frame clones and is missing some. The data show about 24,000 clones, around 74% seen once. Sequenced: CD4+ T cells from PBMCs, cultured in vitro. The receptors were sampled from a human donor in good health. The CDR3 runs from the conserved cysteine through the conserved F or W. Fields, in order: CDR3 DNA, CDR3 protein, clone size, V gene, J gene, D gene. The D gene is left open where the match is weak. Only some rows state a clone size, as once, few, many or a class for expanded clones.

CDR3nt: TGCAGCGTTGCGGTAGCGGGGGGCTTTCAAGAGACCCAGTACTTC; CDR3aa: CSVAVAGGFQETQYF; abundance: .; v_gene: TRBV29-1; j_gene: TRBJ2-5; d_gene: TRBD2
CDR3nt: TGTGCCAGCAGACTGGACAATGAGCAGTTCTTC; CDR3aa: CASRLDNEQFF; abundance: few; v_gene: TRBV3-1/TRBV3-2; j_gene: TRBJ2-1; d_gene: .
CDR3nt: TGTGCCAGCAGTCCCACATGGGGGGCCTTTGAAAAACTGTTTTTT; CDR3aa: CASSPTWGAFEKLFF; abundance: .; v_gene: TRBV6-5; j_gene: TRBJ1-4; d_gene: .
CDR3nt: TGCGCCAGCAGCCGGCCTTCGGCCGGGGAGCTGTTTTTT; CDR3aa: CASSRPSAGELFF; abundance: .; v_gene: TRBV5-1; j_gene: TRBJ2-2; d_gene: .
CDR3nt: TGTGCCAGCAGCTTAACGGCGGGGGGTACGTCCAATGAGCAGTTCTTC; CDR3aa: CASSLTAGGTSNEQFF; abundance: .; v_gene: TRBV7-7; j_gene: TRBJ2-1; d_gene: TRBD2
CDR3nt: TGTGCCAGCAGCTATAGCGGGAGTGAAGACGGGGAGCTGTTTTTT; CDR3aa: CASSYSGSEDGELFF; abundance: .; v_gene: TRBV3-1/TRBV3-2; j_gene: TRBJ2-2; d_gene: TRBD2
CDR3nt: TGTGCCAGTAGCTATGTCCCGACCAATCAGCCCCAGCATTTT; CDR3aa: CASSYVPTNQPQHF; abundance: .; v_gene: TRBV19; j_gene: TRBJ1-5; d_gene: .
CDR3nt: TGTGCCAGCAGCCTCCGGACTACCGCCGGGGAGCTGTTTTTT; CDR3aa: CASSLRTTAGELFF; abundance: .; v_gene: TRBV11-2; j_gene: TRBJ2-2; d_gene: .
CDR3nt: TGTGCCAGCAGTCCCAAGGGCACGGGGGCCGTGCGAGAGACCCAGTACTTC; CDR3aa: CASSPKGTGAVRETQYF; abundance: .; v_gene: TRBV28; j_gene: TRBJ2-5; d_gene: .
CDR3nt: TGTGCCAGTAACGACAGGGGTTCAGAAAAACTGTTTTTT; CDR3aa: CASNDRGSEKLFF; abundance: .; v_gene: TRBV19; j_gene: TRBJ1-4; d_gene: TRBD1
CDR3nt: TGCAGCGCGTTGGGACGGCTGAACACTGAAGCTTTCTTT; CDR3aa: CSALGRLNTEAFF; abundance: few; v_gene: TRBV29-1; j_gene: TRBJ1-1; d_gene: .
CDR3nt: TGTGCCAGCAGCGTAGATAGCGGAAATACCCCCCTCGAGCAGTACTTC; CDR3aa: CASSVDSGNTPLEQYF; abundance: .; v_gene: TRBV9; j_gene: TRBJ2-7; d_gene: .
CDR3nt: TGCGCCAGCAGTGAAAACAGGGGGATGAACACTGAAGCTTTCTTT; CDR3aa: CASSENRGMNTEAFF; abundance: few; v_gene: TRBV10-1; j_gene: TRBJ1-1; d_gene: TRBD1
CDR3nt: TGTGCCAGCAGTGAAGCGAGATTTGTGAAGGGACTGTTTTTT; CDR3aa: CASSEARFVKGLFF; abundance: once; v_gene: TRBV6-1; j_gene: TRBJ1-4; d_gene: .